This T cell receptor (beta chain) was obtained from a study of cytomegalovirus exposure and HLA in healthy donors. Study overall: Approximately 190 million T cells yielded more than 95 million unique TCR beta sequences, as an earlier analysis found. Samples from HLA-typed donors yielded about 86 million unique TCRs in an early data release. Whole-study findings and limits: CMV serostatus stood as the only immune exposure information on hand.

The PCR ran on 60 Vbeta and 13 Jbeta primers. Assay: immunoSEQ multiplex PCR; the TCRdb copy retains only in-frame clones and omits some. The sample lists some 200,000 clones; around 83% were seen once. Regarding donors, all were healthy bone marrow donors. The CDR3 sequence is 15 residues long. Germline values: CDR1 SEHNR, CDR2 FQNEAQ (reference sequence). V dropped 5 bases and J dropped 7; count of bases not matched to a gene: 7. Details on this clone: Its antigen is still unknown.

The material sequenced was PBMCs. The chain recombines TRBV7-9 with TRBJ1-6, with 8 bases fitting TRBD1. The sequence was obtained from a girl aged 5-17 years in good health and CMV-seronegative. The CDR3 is CASSLGDRLNSPLHF. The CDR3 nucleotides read TGTGCCAGCAGCCTCGGGGACAGGCTGAATTCACCCCTCCACTTT. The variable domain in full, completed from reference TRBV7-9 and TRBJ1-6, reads DTGVSQNPRHKITKRGQNVTFRCDPISEHNRLYWYRQTLGQGPEFLTYFQNEAQLEKSRLLSDRFSAERPKGSFSTLEIQRTEQGDSAMYLCASSLGDRLNSPLHFGNGTRLTVT.